These T cell receptor beta chains were read from a single sample in a study of T cell changes during pregnancy in multiple sclerosis. Repertoires were generated with immunoSEQ multiplex PCR, while TCRdb's copy carries only in-frame clones and drops some. The sample carries about 40,000 clones, about 88% recorded once. The input for sequencing was CD4+ T cells from peripheral blood mononuclear cells, taken in the second trimester of pregnancy. The source is a female donor with multiple sclerosis, enrolled in a pregnancy study. The CDR3 runs from the conserved cysteine through the conserved F or W. A D gene is named only where the DNA matches it firmly. Size is stated for part of the rows, as once, few or many counts, or as a class when the clone is expanded.

once,TRBV9,TRBJ1-4,TRBD1,TGTGCCAGCAGCATCCGACAGGGGACTAATGAAAAACTGTTTTTT,CASSIRQGTNEKLFF
.,TRBV6-6,TRBJ2-6,.,TGTGCCTGCAAGTGGACAGCCTCTGGGGCCAACGTCCTGACTTTC,CACKWTASGANVLTF
.,TRBV5-1,TRBJ2-3,.,TGCGCCAGCAGCCGGGACACGACAGATACGCAGTATTTT,CASSRDTTDTQYF
.,TRBV6-6,TRBJ2-3,TRBD1,TGTGCCAGCCTTCCCGGGACAGGCGTCGCAGATACGCAGTATTTT,CASLPGTGVADTQYF
.,TRBV28,TRBJ2-7,TRBD1,TGTGCCAGCAGTTTCCCGGGACAGGGGACCAACGAGCAGTACTTC,CASSFPGQGTNEQYF
.,TRBV14,TRBJ2-5,.,TGTGCCAGCAGCCCACGCGTCCGGGAGACCCAGTACTTC,CASSPRVRETQYF
.,TRBV7-2,TRBJ2-5,TRBD2,TGTGCCAGCAGTTCTAGCGGGGGGAACCAAGAGACCCAGTACTTC,CASSSSGGNQETQYF
.,TRBV6-6,TRBJ2-3,.,TGTGCCAGCCGAGTAACGGCCGGGGATACGCAGTATTTT,CASRVTAGDTQYF
medium-sized,TRBV10-3,TRBJ2-7,TRBD1,TGTGCGAGCAGTGGACAGGTCTCCGAGCAGTACTTC,CASSGQVSEQYF
.,TRBV7-8,TRBJ2-6,TRBD2,TGTGCCAGCAGCTTAAGTCGTCAGCGGGGGTTTTCTTTTTCCTCTGGGGCCAACGTCCTGACTTTC,CASSLSRQRGFSFSSGANVLTF
.,TRBV28,TRBJ2-1,TRBD1,TGTGCCAGCAGTCTACTACAGGGGGTTGGGTACCATGAGCAGTTCTTC,CASSLLQGVGYHEQFF
.,TRBV10-3,TRBJ2-7,TRBD1,TGTGCCATCAGTAGGGACAGGGATGGCGAGCAGTACTTC,CAISRDRDGEQYF
.,TRBV6-5,TRBJ2-7,.,TGTGCCAGCAGTTATCGGCGGTTTAGCAGTTCCTACGAGCAGTACTTC,CASSYRRFSSSYEQYF
.,TRBV7-2,TRBJ2-1,.,TGTGCCAGCAGCTTAGCTTTGAGCGGCCGGCCTACGGGACTGAGCTCCTACAATGAGCAGTTCTTC,CASSLALSGRPTGLSSYNEQFF
.,TRBV9,TRBJ1-1,.,TGTGCCAGCAGCCGAAGTTGGGCCGACACTGAAGCTTTCTTT,CASSRSWADTEAFF
.,TRBV28,TRBJ2-7,TRBD2,TGTGCCAGCAGTACCGGGACTGATAGCGGGGGGTACTTC,CASSTGTDSGGYF
.,TRBV5-4,TRBJ2-7,.,TGTGCCAGCAGCTCCTCACACCACTACGAGCAGTACTTC,CASSSSHHYEQYF
few,TRBV2,TRBJ1-1,TRBD1,TGTGCCAGCAGTGAGGAGGGGGCGCTTACTGAAGCTTTCTTT,CASSEEGALTEAFF
once,TRBV5-1,TRBJ1-3,.,TGCGCCAGCAGCTTAGCGGGGGATGGAAACACCATATATTTT,CASSLAGDGNTIYF
.,TRBV19,TRBJ1-3,TRBD1,TGTGCCAGTGGGACAGGGAACCTACTCTCTGGAAACACCATATATTTT,CASGTGNLLSGNTIYF
.,TRBV5-6,TRBJ2-7,TRBD1,TGTGCCAGCAGCTTAGAACCGGGACAGGGCTCCTACGAGCAGTACTTC,CASSLEPGQGSYEQYF
.,TRBV5-4,TRBJ2-5,TRBD2,TGTGCCAGCAGCGAGCGGGAGCCGAGGGAGACCCAGTACTTC,CASSEREPRETQYF
.,TRBV7-8,TRBJ1-1,.,TGTGCCAGCAGCTTAACTGAGGTCAACACTGAAGCTTTCTTT,CASSLTEVNTEAFF
.,TRBV29-1,TRBJ2-7,.,TGCAGCGTGTCAGGGGGGTTCTACGAGCAGTACTTC,CSVSGGFYEQYF
.,TRBV6-1,TRBJ1-1,TRBD1,TGTGCCAGCAGTGGGGAGGACAGGGCTGAAGCTTTCTTT,CASSGEDRAEAFF
once,TRBV2,TRBJ2-5,TRBD2,TGTGCCAGCAGTGCAGGGGGACTAGCGGGAAGAGAGACCCAGTACTTC,CASSAGGLAGRETQYF
.,TRBV19,TRBJ2-3,.,TGTGCCAGTAGTCAGGGGCTTAGCACAGATACGCAGTATTTT,CASSQGLSTDTQYF
.,TRBV5-1,TRBJ1-1,.,TGCGCCAGCAGTACTGAGCCCCATCGGAACACTGAAGCTTTCTTT,CASSTEPHRNTEAFF
few,TRBV5-1,TRBJ2-7,TRBD2,TGCGCCAGCAGCTTGGGGGGACTAGCGGGAGACGAGCAGTACTTC,CASSLGGLAGDEQYF
.,TRBV5-6,TRBJ2-2,TRBD2,TGTGCCAGCAGCGCAACGGGAGGCCCGGTCACCGGGGAGCTGTTTTTT,CASSATGGPVTGELFF
.,TRBV6-5,TRBJ2-1,TRBD2,TGTGCCAGCGGAATAGCGGGGGGCGAGCAGTTCTTC,CASGIAGGEQFF
once,TRBV6-5,TRBJ2-7,.,TGTGCCAGCAGTTACTCCGACTTCTACGAGCAGTACTTC,CASSYSDFYEQYF
.,TRBV18,TRBJ2-3,.,TGTGCCAGCTCACCAACGTCTCCAGCGCATAGCACAGATACGCAGTATTTT,CASSPTSPAHSTDTQYF
few,TRBV5-5,TRBJ1-5,TRBD1,TGTGCCAGCAGCACCCAGACAGGGGGGCTAGGAGAGCCCCAGCATTTT,CASSTQTGGLGEPQHF
.,TRBV6-1,TRBJ1-5,.,TGTGCCAGCAGTGACTGGCAGGGGCTGCATTTT,CASSDWQGLHF
.,TRBV7-9,TRBJ2-7,.,TGTGCCAGCAGCTCGGGACTTCTCTCCTACGAGCAGTACTTC,CASSSGLLSYEQYF
once,TRBV18,TRBJ2-1,TRBD1,TGTGCCAGCTCACCTACAGGGGGCGGTGAGCAGTTCTTC,CASSPTGGGEQFF
few,TRBV5-1,TRBJ2-3,TRBD2,TGCGCCAGCAGCTTGGAATTGGCGGGAGGGCCCGGGGGCACAGATACGCAGTATTTT,CASSLELAGGPGGTDTQYF
.,TRBV4-2,TRBJ2-5,TRBD2,TGTGCCAGCAGCCAAGTTAGCGGGCTGTACCAAGAGACCCAGTACTTC,CASSQVSGLYQETQYF
once,TRBV7-9,TRBJ2-7,TRBD2,TGTGCCAGCAGCGCTCGCGGGGGCTACGAGCAGTACTTC,CASSARGGYEQYF
.,TRBV4-3,TRBJ1-2,TRBD1,TGCGCCAGCAGCCAAGTTAGAGGGGGCGGTGGCTACACCTTC,CASSQVRGGGGYTF
once,TRBV11-2,TRBJ2-3,TRBD1,TGTGCCAGCAGCTCGGACAGGGTAGATACGCAGTATTTT,CASSSDRVDTQYF
.,TRBV11-2,TRBJ1-5,TRBD1,TGTGCCAGCAGCTCCGGGACAGGGGCCCATCAGCCCCAGCATTTT,CASSSGTGAHQPQHF